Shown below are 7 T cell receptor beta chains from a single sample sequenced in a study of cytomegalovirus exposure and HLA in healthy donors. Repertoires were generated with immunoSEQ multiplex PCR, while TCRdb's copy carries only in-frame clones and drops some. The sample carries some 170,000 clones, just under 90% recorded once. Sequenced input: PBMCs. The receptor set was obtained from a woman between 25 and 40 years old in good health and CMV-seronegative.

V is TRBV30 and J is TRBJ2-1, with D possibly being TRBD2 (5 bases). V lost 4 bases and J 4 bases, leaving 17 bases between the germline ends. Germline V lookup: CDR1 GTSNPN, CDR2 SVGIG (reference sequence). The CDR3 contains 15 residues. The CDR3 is CAWIGVVGSYNEQFF. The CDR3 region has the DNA TGTGCCTGGATCGGGGTCGTTGGGTCTTACAATGAGCAGTTCTTC.

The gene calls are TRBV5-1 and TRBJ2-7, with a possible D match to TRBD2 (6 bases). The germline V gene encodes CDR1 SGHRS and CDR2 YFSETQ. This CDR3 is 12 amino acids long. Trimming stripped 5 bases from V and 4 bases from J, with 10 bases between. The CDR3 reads CASSRDLYEQYF. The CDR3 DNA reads TGCGCCAGCAGTCGGGACTTATACGAGCAGTACTTC.

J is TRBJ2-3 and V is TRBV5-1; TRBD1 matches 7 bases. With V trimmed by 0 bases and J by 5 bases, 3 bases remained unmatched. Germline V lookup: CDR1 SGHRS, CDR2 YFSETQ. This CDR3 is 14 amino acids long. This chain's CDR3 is CASSLGGGIDTQYF. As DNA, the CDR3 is TGCGCCAGCAGCTTGGGAGGGGGCATAGATACGCAGTATTTT.

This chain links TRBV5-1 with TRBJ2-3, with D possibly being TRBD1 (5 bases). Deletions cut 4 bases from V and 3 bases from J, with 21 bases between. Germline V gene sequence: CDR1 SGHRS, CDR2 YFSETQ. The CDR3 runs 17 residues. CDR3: CASSPELQGFNTDTQYF. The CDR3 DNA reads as TGCGCCAGCAGCCCCGAACTCCAGGGATTCAATACAGATACGCAGTATTTT.

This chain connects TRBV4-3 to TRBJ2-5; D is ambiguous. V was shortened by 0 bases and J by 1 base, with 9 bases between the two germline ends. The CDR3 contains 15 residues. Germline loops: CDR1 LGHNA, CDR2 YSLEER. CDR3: CASSQDPDSQETQYF. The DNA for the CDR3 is TGCGCCAGCAGCCAAGATCCCGACTCCCAAGAGACCCAGTACTTC.

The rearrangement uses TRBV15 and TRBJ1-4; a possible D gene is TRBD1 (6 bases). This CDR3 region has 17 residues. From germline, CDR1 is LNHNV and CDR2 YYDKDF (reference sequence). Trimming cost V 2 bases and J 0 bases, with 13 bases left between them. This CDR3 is CATSRLGAIATNEKLFF. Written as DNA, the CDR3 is TGTGCCACCAGCAGATTGGGGGCAATTGCAACTAATGAAAAACTGTTTTTT.

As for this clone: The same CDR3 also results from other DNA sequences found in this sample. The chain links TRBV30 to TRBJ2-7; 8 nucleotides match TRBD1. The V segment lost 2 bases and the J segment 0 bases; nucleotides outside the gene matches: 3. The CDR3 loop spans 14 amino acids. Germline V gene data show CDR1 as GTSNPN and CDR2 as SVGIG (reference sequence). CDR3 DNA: TGTGCCTGGAGTACCGGGACAGGCTCCTACGAGCAGTACTTC. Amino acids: CAWSTGTGSYEQYF.